These T cell receptor beta chains were read from a single sample in a study of patients and donors after allogeneic stem cell transplantation. TCRdb re-analysed the RT-PCR reads in MiXCR, keeping a single row per CDR3 protein. The sample shows fewer than 500,000 distinct CDR3 sequences, approximately 16% of them seen only once. Sequenced: blood, either unsorted or a sorted T cell fraction (not recorded which). These receptors were taken from a human donor who was either an allogeneic HSCT recipient or a stem cell or donor lymphocyte infusion donor (not recorded which). It is not recorded whose cells these are; they may come from a transplant donor. Each CDR3 is given with its conserved first and last residue. The D gene is left open where the match is weak. Clone size is shown for a subset of rows, as once, few, many or a class of expanded clone.

j_call v_call clone_size d_call cdr3_length cdr3_aa cdr3_nt
TRBJ2-1 TRBV29-1 - - 13 CSVEPQGGNEQFF TGCAGCGTTGAGCCGCAGGGGGGCAATGAGCAGTTCTTC
TRBJ1-3 TRBV6-1 - TRBD1 14 CASSATGDLLTIYF TGTGCCAGCAGTGCGACAGGGGATCTTCTCACCATATATTTT
TRBJ2-7 TRBV7-9 - - 12 CASSLDSGEQYF TGTGCCAGCAGCTTGGACAGTGGCGAGCAGTACTTC
TRBJ2-1 TRBV9 few TRBD1 15 CASSVRQGRINEQFF TGTGCCAGCAGCGTTAGACAGGGTCGGATCAATGAGCAGTTCTTC
TRBJ2-1 TRBV4-2 many - 14 CASSQEGPYNEQFF TGTGCCAGCAGCCAGGAGGGTCCCTACAATGAGCAGTTCTTC
TRBJ1-5 TRBV20-1 few - 12 CSAWKINQPQHF TGCAGTGCGTGGAAAATTAATCAGCCCCAGCATTTT
TRBJ2-7 TRBV10-3 few TRBD1 12 CAIQQGSHEQYF TGTGCCATCCAACAGGGGAGCCACGAGCAGTACTTC
TRBJ1-1 TRBV12-3/TRBV12-4 few - 13 CASSLEGDTEAFF TGTGCCAGCAGTTTAGAGGGGGACACTGAAGCTTTCTTT
TRBJ2-1 TRBV4-2 - TRBD2 15 CASRKSGGPYNEQFF TGTGCCAGCAGAAAAAGCGGGGGACCTTACAATGAGCAGTTCTTC
TRBJ2-5 TRBV25-1 few TRBD1 13 CASKDRVKETQYF TGTGCCAGCAAAGACAGGGTAAAAGAGACCCAGTACTTC
TRBJ2-2 TRBV5-1 - - 14 CASGAQGGTGELFF TGCGCCAGCGGAGCTCAGGGTGGCACCGGGGAGCTGTTTTTT
TRBJ2-7 TRBV6-5 - TRBD2 16 CASSYGLAGGFYEQYF TGTGCCAGCAGTTACGGACTAGCGGGAGGATTTTACGAGCAGTACTTC
TRBJ1-1 TRBV30 - - 13 CAWSVRGGTEAFF TGTGCCTGGAGTGTACGGGGTGGCACTGAAGCTTTCTTT
TRBJ2-5 TRBV24-1 few - 17 CATSDAQPGLGQETQYF TGTGCCACCAGTGATGCCCAACCGGGACTTGGGCAAGAGACCCAGTACTTC
TRBJ2-5 TRBV9 - - 13 CASSVKGRETQYF TGTGCCAGCAGCGTAAAAGGCCGAGAGACCCAGTACTTC
TRBJ2-5 TRBV7-9 - - 14 CASSTSRSRETQYF TGTGCCAGCAGCACTTCTAGAAGTCGGGAGACCCAGTACTTC
TRBJ1-1 TRBV5-1 few - 15 CASKGDSLSLQEAFF TGCGCCAGCAAGGGAGACAGCTTAAGTTTACAGGAAGCTTTCTTT
TRBJ2-7 TRBV5-5 - - 14 CASSNTGTSYEQYF TGTGCCAGCAGCAATACCGGGACCTCCTACGAGCAGTACTTC
TRBJ1-2 TRBV4-3 few - 15 CASSPGQGSSYGYTF TGCGCCAGCAGCCCAGGGCAGGGGTCCTCCTATGGCTACACCTTC
TRBJ1-2 TRBV18 - - 17 CASSPLDSPASNYGYTF TGTGCCAGCTCACCACTGGACAGTCCCGCTTCGAACTATGGCTACACCTTC
TRBJ2-7 TRBV7-9 - TRBD1 16 CASSPAVGTGSYEQYF TGTGCCAGCAGTCCCGCCGTTGGGACAGGGTCCTACGAGCAGTACTTC
TRBJ2-3 TRBV6-1 - - 15 CASRASVDRTDTQYF TGTGCCAGCAGAGCCTCCGTGGACCGCACAGATACGCAGTATTTT
TRBJ2-7 TRBV20-1 many TRBD1 13 CSAPGQGDYEQYF TGCAGTGCTCCCGGACAGGGCGACTACGAGCAGTACTTC
TRBJ1-1 TRBV4-3 - - 15 CASSQEGLQGTEAFF TGCGCCAGCAGCCAAGAGGGGTTACAGGGCACTGAAGCTTTCTTT
TRBJ2-1 TRBV20-1 - - 9 CSARGSQFF TGCAGTGCTAGAGGGTCCCAGTTCTTC
TRBJ1-5 TRBV20-1 - - 14 CSAQGGGSAMPQHF TGCAGTGCCCAAGGCGGGGGGTCGGCCATGCCCCAGCATTTT
TRBJ2-7 TRBV20-1 - - 13 CSARDSPADEQYF TGCAGTGCTAGGGACTCCCCCGCAGACGAGCAGTACTTC
TRBJ2-3 TRBV5-1 - - 15 CASSLGAGRSDTQYF TGCGCCAGCAGCTTGGGCGCGGGAAGGTCAGATACGCAGTATTTT
TRBJ2-3 TRBV7-9 - - 14 CASSLAVDSDTQYF TGTGCCAGCAGCTTAGCGGTCGACAGCGATACGCAGTATTTT
TRBJ1-5 TRBV10-2 once - 14 CASGPVGRNQPQHF TGCGCCAGCGGGCCAGTGGGCCGCAATCAGCCCCAGCATTTT
TRBJ1-4 TRBV12-3/TRBV12-4 - - 12 CASRAANEKLFF TGTGCCAGCAGGGCCGCAAATGAAAAACTGTTTTTT
TRBJ1-4 TRBV6-5 few - 18 CASSFGQGRGRGSEKLFF TGTGCCAGCAGTTTTGGCCAAGGTCGGGGGCGCGGAAGTGAAAAACTGTTTTTT
TRBJ2-3 TRBV5-1 many TRBD2 15 CASSRTSGSTDTQYF TGTGCCAGCAGCCGGACTAGCGGGTCTACAGATACGCAGTATTTT
TRBJ1-2 TRBV20-1 - TRBD1 14 CSALGVGQSYGYTF TGCAGTGCCCTGGGGGTGGGACAGAGCTATGGCTACACCTTC
TRBJ1-1 TRBV12-3/TRBV12-4 - TRBD1 17 CASTLSRPGGGNTEAFF TGTGCCAGCACCTTATCACGGCCAGGGGGGGGGAACACTGAAGCTTTCTTT
TRBJ1-1 TRBV4-1 few TRBD1 15 CASSQSRGRGTEAFF TGCGCCAGCAGCCAATCCAGGGGGCGCGGGACTGAAGCTTTCTTT
TRBJ2-7 TRBV4-2 - TRBD2 16 CASSQDGGLDSYEQYF TGTGCCAGCAGCCAAGATGGGGGACTAGACTCCTACGAGCAGTACTTC
TRBJ1-5 TRBV21-1 - - 18 CASSPRDWGSGVGQPQHF TGTGCCAGCAGCCCTCGGGACTGGGGGTCAGGGGTGGGTCAGCCCCAGCATTTT
TRBJ1-2 TRBV9 few - 14 CASTLEARDYGYTF TGTGCCAGCACCCTGGAGGCCAGGGACTATGGCTACACCTTC
TRBJ2-1 TRBV24-1 few - 16 CATSDHSRRGDNEQFF TGTGCCACCAGTGACCATAGCCGGAGGGGTGACAATGAGCAGTTCTTC
TRBJ2-2 TRBV30 - - 13 CACLKRDTGELFF TGTGCCTGCCTAAAGCGGGACACCGGGGAGCTGTTTTTT
TRBJ1-4 TRBV3-1 - TRBD1 12 CASSQTGAKLFF TGTGCCAGCAGCCAAACAGGGGCAAAACTGTTTTTT
TRBJ1-6 TRBV3-1 - - 17 CASSPRGGGSYNSPLHF TGTGCCAGCAGCCCTAGAGGGGGGGGTTCCTATAATTCACCCCTCCACTTT
TRBJ2-3 TRBV5-1 - TRBD2 16 CASSDESGGYTDTQYF TGCGCCAGCAGCGACGAATCGGGGGGGTACACAGATACGCAGTATTTT
TRBJ1-2 TRBV6-1 - TRBD1 18 CASTTHPGQGPTNYGYTF TGTGCCAGCACCACACATCCGGGACAGGGACCTACTAACTATGGCTACACCTTC
TRBJ2-6 TRBV9 few - 18 CASSVALPGFSGANVLTF TGTGCCAGCAGCGTAGCACTTCCAGGTTTCTCTGGGGCCAACGTCCTGACTTTC
TRBJ1-6 TRBV20-1 few - 17 CSARDRAGLSWNSPLHF TGCAGTGCTAGAGATCGGGCAGGGCTTTCTTGGAATTCACCCCTCCACTTT
TRBJ2-6 TRBV9 - - 19 CASSVEAGWGISGANVLTF TGTGCCAGCAGCGTAGAGGCAGGCTGGGGTATCTCTGGGGCCAACGTCCTGACTTTC
TRBJ2-7 TRBV25-1 - TRBD2 14 CASSLREGPYEQYF TGTGCCAGCAGTCTGCGGGAGGGCCCGTACGAGCAGTACTTC
TRBJ2-6 TRBV18 - - 19 CASSPREGARVSGANVLTF TGTGCCAGCTCACCACGGGAGGGGGCGCGTGTTTCTGGGGCCAACGTCCTGACTTTC
TRBJ2-1 TRBV11-2 few - 11 CASSVGPRQFF TGTGCCAGCAGCGTCGGGCCACGACAGTTCTTC
TRBJ2-6 TRBV12-3/TRBV12-4 - - 13 CASSLKGANVLTF TGTGCCAGCAGTTTGAAAGGGGCCAACGTCCTGACTTTC
TRBJ2-1 TRBV2 few - 14 CASRDGSIYNEQFF TGTGCCAGCAGGGACGGGTCCATATACAATGAGCAGTTCTTC
TRBJ2-3 TRBV7-9 - - 14 CASSLAGRSDTQYF TGTGCCAGCAGCTTAGCGGGCCGGTCAGATACGCAGTATTTT